The 22 T cell receptor beta chains below come from one sample, sequenced in a study of vaccination effects on CD4 cells after COVID-19. Viral peptide pools were used in the ViraFEST assay to expand antigen-specific CD4+ T cells, and sequencing came afterward. Subsequent to 10 days of culture, CD4+ T cells were isolated. A positive SARS-CoV-2 PCR test fell between March and December 2020. These receptors' antigens are unknown. TCRdb's copy holds only in-frame clones and misses some; the assay was immunoSEQ multiplex PCR. The sample consists of tens of thousands of clones, more than 60% of them appearing once. The specimen comprised CD4+ T cells from PBMCs cultured with a peptide pool, sampled before COVID-19 vaccination. Source of these receptors: a human donor who had a prior SARS-CoV-2 infection.

The rearrangement uses TRBV5-1 and TRBJ2-3; D not certain. V lost 0 bases and J 0 bases, leaving 11 bases between the germline ends. The CDR3 consists of 16 residues. CDR1 is SGHRS, CDR2 YFSETQ, per germline. The CDR3 nucleotides are TGCGCCAGCAGCTTGGCGTTGGGCGGTAGCACAGATACGCAGTATTTT. Its translation is CASSLALGGSTDTQYF. The variable domain in full, completed from reference TRBV5-1 and TRBJ2-3, reads KAGVTQTPRYLIKTRGQQVTLSCSPISGHRSVSWYQQTPGQGLQFLFEYFSETQRNKGNFPGRFSGRQFSNSRSEMNVSTLELGDSALYLCASSLALGGSTDTQYFGPGTRLTVL.

The chain combines TRBV5-1 with TRBJ2-5, with 10 nucleotides matching TRBD2. The CDR3 extends over 16 amino acids. Looked up from germline, CDR1 is SGHRS and CDR2 is YFSETQ. The ends lost 4 bases at V and 5 bases at J; junction bases unmatched: 11. The CDR3 sequence is CASSQGLAGVKETQYF. The CDR3 region has the DNA TGCGCCAGCAGCCAAGGGCTAGCGGGGGTCAAGGAGACCCAGTACTTC.

The J gene is TRBJ1-2, the V gene TRBV7-2; TRBD1 matches 8 bases. Germline V gene lookup returns CDR1 SGHTA and CDR2 FQGNSA. The CDR3 loop spans 15 amino acids. J gave up 5 bases and V 5 bases, and 10 bases lay outside the gene matches. CDR3 sequence (DNA): TGTGCCAGCAGCCCCCGACAGGGGACCAGTTATGGCTACACCTTC. Translation: CASSPRQGTSYGYTF.

The gene calls are TRBV7-2 and TRBJ2-4; D is ambiguous. CDR1 and CDR2 from the germline V gene are SGHTA and FQGNSA. V was clipped by 2 bases and J by 0 bases, with 11 bases between them. This CDR3 has 16 residues. For the CDR3, the DNA is TGTGCCAGCAGCTTAAGTCGAGTTCTAGCCAAAAACATTCAGTACTTC. Translated, it gives CASSLSRVLAKNIQYF.

The V gene is TRBV30, the J gene TRBJ1-2; 10 positions agree with TRBD1. The CDR3 runs to 17 residues. V was clipped by 2 bases and J by 3 bases; unmatched bases: 12. Per the germline V gene, CDR1 is GTSNPN and CDR2 is SVGIG (reference sequence). The CDR3 reads CAWSRGTGDTSDYGYTF. For the CDR3, the DNA is TGTGCCTGGAGTCGCGGGACAGGGGATACGTCCGACTATGGCTACACCTTC.

The chain is built from TRBV2 and TRBJ1-5; 8 nucleotides agree with TRBD1. Germline-derived CDR1 and CDR2 are SNHLY and FYNNEI. V lost 3 bases, J lost 5 bases, and 3 bases stayed unmatched. This CDR3 is built from 14 residues. As DNA, the CDR3 is TGTGCCAGCAGTGAGCAGGGGGCTGATCAGCCCCAGCATTTT. Encoded protein: CASSEQGADQPQHF.

This clone was found once. The chain recombines TRBV28 with TRBJ2-7; D is perhaps TRBD1 (6 bases). The CDR3 extends over 15 amino acids. Germline CDR1 MDHEN, CDR2 SYDVKM. V was trimmed by 4 bases and J by 2 bases, leaving 15 bases between them. The CDR3, as DNA: TGTGCCAGCAGTTCCCCCGGGACACCGCCCTACGAGCAGTACTTC. Protein product: CASSSPGTPPYEQYF.

This CDR3 reads CASMLAGAGELFF. The CDR3 DNA reads as TGTGCCAGTATGTTAGCGGGAGCCGGGGAGCTGTTTTTT. This chain connects TRBV19 to TRBJ2-2, with 9 bases that match TRBD2. Germline V gives CDR1 LNHDA, CDR2 SQIVND (reference sequence). CDR3 length: 13 residues. V was pared by 7 bases and J by 6 bases, with 3 bases of the junction left unmatched. Combining the CDR3 with reference TRBV19 and TRBJ2-2 gives the whole variable domain DGGITQSPKYLFRKEGQNVTLSCEQNLNHDAMYWYRQDPGQGLRLIYYSQIVNDFQKGDIAEGYSVSREKKESFPLTVTSAQKNPTAFYLCASMLAGAGELFFGEGSRLTVL.

V is TRBV20-1 and J is TRBJ2-7; the D gene is possibly TRBD2 (5 bases). Trimming removed 3 bases from V and 0 bases from J, with 9 bases in between. Germline V gene sequence: CDR1 DFQATT, CDR2 SNEGSKA (reference sequence). This CDR3 comprises 13 residues. CDR3 nucleotides: TGCAGTGCTAGTAGCGTGAGCTCCTACGAGCAGTACTTC. This sequence encodes CSASSVSSYEQYF.

V usage is TRBV29-1 and J usage is TRBJ1-1, with 7 bases identical to TRBD1. V was pared by 6 bases and J by 4 bases, with 17 bases of the junction left unmatched. This CDR3 is 16 amino acids long. The germline V gene has CDR1 SQVTM and CDR2 ANQGSEA. In DNA form, the CDR3 reads TGCAGCGTCATACAGGGGCAGGGTGGTTTAGTCACTGAAGCTTTCTTT. Translating it yields CSVIQGQGGLVTEAFF.

The chain links TRBV5-1 to TRBJ2-3, with 12 bases matching TRBD2. Unmatched junction bases numbered 12, after V lost 4 bases and J lost 6 bases. The CDR3 extends over 17 amino acids. Germline values: CDR1 SGHRS, CDR2 YFSETQ. DNA of the CDR3: TGCGCCAGCAGCCCTTCTCCTAGCGGGGGGGGCAGGGATACGCAGTATTTT. Translated: CASSPSPSGGGRDTQYF.

This sequence joins TRBV6-2 or TRBV6-3 and TRBJ1-1; D is undetermined. V lost 2 bases and J lost 4, with 11 bases in between. The CDR3 is 14 residues long. Germline CDR1 and CDR2: MNHEY and SVGEGT. The CDR3 sequence: CASSYGPGSTEAFF. DNA for the CDR3: TGTGCCAGCAGTTACGGGCCAGGAAGCACTGAAGCTTTCTTT.

A note on this clone: The junction shows a germline mismatch at one end, possibly a read error. The J gene is TRBJ2-1, the V gene TRBV18; D unclear. The CDR3 has 15 amino acids. Germline V gene lookup returns CDR1 KGHSH and CDR2 LQKENI. The CDR3 spells CASPPSPASYNEQFF. The CDR3, as DNA: TGTGCCAGCCCACCATCACCAGCTTCCTACAATGAGCAGTTCTTC. The whole variable domain, remainder taken from reference TRBV18 and TRBJ2-1, is NAGVMQNPRHLVRRRGQEARLRCSPMKGHSHVYWYRQLPEEGLKFMVYLQKENIIDESGMPKERFSAEFPKEGPSILRIQQVVRGDSAAYFCASPPSPASYNEQFFGPGTRLTVL.

This clone has a handful of counts. The rearrangement uses TRBV19 and TRBJ2-7; 7 nucleotides align to TRBD2. The CDR3 consists of 14 residues. Per germline, CDR1 LNHDA and CDR2 SQIVND (reference sequence). The ends lost 5 bases at V and 2 bases at J; junction bases unmatched: 6. CDR3: CASSSSLAAYEQYF. The CDR3 DNA reads as TGTGCCAGTAGTTCTAGCCTAGCGGCCTACGAGCAGTACTTC.

This chain uses TRBV7-3 with TRBJ2-1; D is ambiguous. The V gene's germline CDR1 is SGHTA and CDR2 FQGTGA. The CDR3 runs 13 residues. V shed 1 base and J shed 7 bases, with 8 bases lying between them. This CDR3 is CASSLNRGNEQFF. For the CDR3, the DNA is TGTGCCAGCAGCTTAAACAGAGGTAATGAGCAGTTCTTC.

V is TRBV4-2 and J is TRBJ1-3; 8 bases align to TRBD1. The V gene's germline CDR1 is LGHNA and CDR2 YNFKEQ. This CDR3 is built from 14 residues. The trim removed 5 bases at V and 2 bases at J, leaving 2 bases unmatched. CDR3 amino acids: CASSTDRAGNTIYF. The CDR3 DNA is TGTGCCAGCAGCACGGACAGGGCTGGAAACACCATATATTTT.

DNA for the CDR3: TGTGCCAGCAGTCGGGTCGGCCGGCAGCCCCAGCATTTT. Encoded protein: CASSRVGRQPQHF. The chain links TRBV2 to TRBJ1-5; D is unresolved. This CDR3 comprises 13 residues. CDR1 is SNHLY, CDR2 FYNNEI, per germline. V lost 5 bases, J lost 7 bases, and 12 bases lay in between.

The chain carries TRBV10-1 and TRBJ2-5; the match to TRBD1 covers 10 bases. The CDR3 contains 14 residues. V was clipped by 6 bases and J by 6 bases; unmatched bases: 7. Per the germline V gene, CDR1 is WNHNN and CDR2 is SYGVQD (reference sequence). This CDR3 is CASSHWDRGKTQYF. In nucleotides, the CDR3 is TGCGCCAGCAGCCATTGGGACAGGGGAAAGACCCAGTACTTC.

This clone is medium-sized. The chain carries TRBV28 and TRBJ2-7; 10 bases map to TRBD1. Germline lookup yields CDR1 MDHEN and CDR2 SYDVKM. CDR3 size: 16 residues. The trim removed 5 bases at V and 2 bases at J, leaving 9 bases unmatched. CDR3 nucleotide sequence: TGTGCCAGCAGTATTTTACCGGGACAGGGGACCTACGAGCAGTACTTC. Translating it yields CASSILPGQGTYEQYF.

V is TRBV20-1 and J is TRBJ1-1; D unresolved. V dropped 0 bases and J dropped 10 bases, with 9 bases sitting between them. Germline V CDR1 and CDR2: DFQATT, SNEGSKA (reference sequence). CDR3 length equals 11 residues. CDR3 loop: CSARDHRGAFF. The CDR3 DNA reads as TGCAGTGCTAGAGATCATCGAGGAGCTTTCTTT.

The chain employs TRBV20-1 and TRBJ1-6; D is unresolved. The CDR3 length is 14 residues. Trimming removed 3 bases from V and 5 bases from J, with 11 bases in between. Germline CDR1 is DFQATT and CDR2 is SNEGSKA (reference sequence). CDR3 residues: CSASDDMDNSPLHF. For the CDR3, the DNA is TGCAGTGCTAGTGATGACATGGATAATTCACCCCTCCACTTT.

This clone occurred a few times. The rearrangement links TRBV2 to TRBJ2-3, with D perhaps matching TRBD2 (5 bases). The germline V gene has CDR1 SNHLY and CDR2 FYNNEI. CDR3 length: 13 amino acids. V shed 6 bases and J shed 2 bases, with 9 bases lying between them. CDR3 bases: TGTGCCAGCAGGCGGACTTCCACAGATACGCAGTATTTT. Its translation: CASRRTSTDTQYF.